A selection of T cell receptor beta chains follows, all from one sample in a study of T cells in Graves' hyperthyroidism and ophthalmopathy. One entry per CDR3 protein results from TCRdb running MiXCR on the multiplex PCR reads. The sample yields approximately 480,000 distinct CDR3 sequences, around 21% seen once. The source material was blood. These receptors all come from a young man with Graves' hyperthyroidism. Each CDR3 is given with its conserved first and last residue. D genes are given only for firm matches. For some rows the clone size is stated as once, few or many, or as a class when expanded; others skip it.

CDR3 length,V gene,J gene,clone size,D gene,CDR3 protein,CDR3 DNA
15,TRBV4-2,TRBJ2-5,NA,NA,CASSQDGGQGETQYF,TGTGCCAGCAGCCAAGATGGGGGGCAGGGAGAGACCCAGTACTTC
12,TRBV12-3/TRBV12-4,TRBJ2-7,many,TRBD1,CASSDDRAEQYF,TGTGCCAGCAGCGATGACAGGGCCGAGCAGTACTTC
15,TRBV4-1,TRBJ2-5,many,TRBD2,CASSRSPSGRETQYF,TGCGCCAGCAGCCGATCCCCTAGCGGGCGTGAGACCCAGTACTTC
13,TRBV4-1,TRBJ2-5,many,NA,CASSPVWGETQYF,TGCGCCAGCAGTCCCGTGTGGGGGGAGACCCAGTACTTC
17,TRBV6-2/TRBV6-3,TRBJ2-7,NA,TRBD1,CASSYPLDRVGYDEQYF,TGTGCCAGCAGTTATCCTCTGGACAGGGTCGGCTACGACGAGCAGTACTTC
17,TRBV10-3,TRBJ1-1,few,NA,CAISESPGPLASPEAFF,TGTGCCATCAGTGAGTCCCCCGGACCCCTGGCATCCCCTGAAGCTTTCTTT
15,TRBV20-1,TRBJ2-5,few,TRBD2,CSAREGRELQETQYF,TGCAGTGCTAGAGAGGGGCGGGAGTTGCAAGAGACCCAGTACTTC
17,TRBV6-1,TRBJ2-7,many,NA,CASAKGGAGGLFYEQYF,TGTGCCAGCGCCAAAGGAGGGGCAGGCGGCCTTTTCTACGAGCAGTACTTC
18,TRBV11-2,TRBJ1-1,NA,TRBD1,CASSFPRFGGGTNTEAFF,TGTGCCAGCAGCTTCCCCCGATTTGGAGGGGGCACTAACACTGAAGCTTTCTTT
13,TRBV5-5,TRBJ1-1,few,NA,CASSSTGGIKAFF,TGTGCCAGCAGCTCTACGGGCGGGATCAAAGCTTTCTTT
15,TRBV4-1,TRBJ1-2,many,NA,CASSQDPQPLYGYTF,TGCGCCAGCAGCCAGGATCCGCAGCCACTCTATGGCTACACCTTC
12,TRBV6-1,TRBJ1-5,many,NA,CASGGLAQPQHF,TGTGCCAGCGGGGGGCTAGCTCAGCCCCAGCATTTT
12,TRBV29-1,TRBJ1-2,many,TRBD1,CSATGQGGGYTF,TGCAGCGCTACCGGACAGGGAGGCGGCTACACCTTC
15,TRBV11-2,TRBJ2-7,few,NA,CASSFERGFGGGQYF,TGTGCCAGCAGCTTCGAGAGGGGTTTTGGTGGAGGGCAGTACTTC
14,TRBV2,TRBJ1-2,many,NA,CASSEGTTASGYTF,TGTGCCAGCAGTGAAGGGACTACGGCCTCTGGCTACACCTTC
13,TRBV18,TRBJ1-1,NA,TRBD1,CASSPSGGGEACF,TGTGCCAGCTCACCCTCAGGGGGAGGTGAAGCTTGCTTT
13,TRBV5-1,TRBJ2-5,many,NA,CASNGGRKETQYF,TGCGCCAGCAACGGGGGCCGAAAAGAGACCCAGTACTTC
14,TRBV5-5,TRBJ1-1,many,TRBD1,CASSSGQLNTEAFF,TGTGCCAGCAGCTCGGGACAGCTGAACACTGAAGCTTTCTTT
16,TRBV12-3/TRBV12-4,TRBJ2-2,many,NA,CASSLRPGTWTGELFF,TGTGCCAGCAGTTTGCGACCCGGGACGTGGACCGGGGAGCTGTTTTTT
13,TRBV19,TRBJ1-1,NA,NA,CASVRVWGTEAFF,TGTGCCAGCGTAAGAGTGTGGGGCACTGAAGCTTTCTTT
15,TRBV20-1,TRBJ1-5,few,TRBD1,CSAFDRDPGNQPQHF,TGCAGTGCTTTTGACAGGGACCCTGGCAATCAGCCCCAGCATTTT
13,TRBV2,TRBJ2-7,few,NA,CAGMGGGTYEQYF,TGTGCCGGGATGGGCGGCGGGACCTACGAGCAGTACTTC
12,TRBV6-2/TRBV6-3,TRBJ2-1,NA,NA,CASSYPLGEQFF,TGTGCCAGCAGTTACCCTCTCGGTGAGCAGTTCTTC
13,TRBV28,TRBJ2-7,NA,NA,CASSFPESYEQYF,TGTGCCAGCAGTTTTCCGGAATCCTACGAGCAGTACTTC
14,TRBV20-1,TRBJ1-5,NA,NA,CSATPRDWNQPQHF,TGCAGTGCTACCCCCCGAGACTGGAATCAGCCCCAGCATTTT
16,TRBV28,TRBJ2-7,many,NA,CASSYPPRTDSYEQYF,TGTGCCAGCAGTTATCCCCCAAGGACCGACTCCTACGAGCAGTACTTC
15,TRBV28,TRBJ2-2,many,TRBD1,CASSEGARDTGELFF,TGTGCCAGCAGTGAGGGGGCACGGGACACCGGGGAGCTGTTTTTT
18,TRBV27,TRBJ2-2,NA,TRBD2,CASSLKLGGLALTGELFF,TGTGCCAGCAGTTTAAAGCTGGGGGGACTAGCGTTAACCGGGGAGCTGTTTTTT
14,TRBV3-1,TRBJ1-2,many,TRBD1,CASILAGTGVGYTF,TGTGCCAGCATCCTAGCCGGGACAGGGGTTGGCTACACCTTC
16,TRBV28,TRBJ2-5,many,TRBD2,CASSLEIAGGRETQYF,TGTGCCAGCAGTTTAGAGATAGCGGGGGGCCGAGAGACCCAGTACTTC
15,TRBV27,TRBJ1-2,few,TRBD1,CASSPIGTANYGYTF,TGTGCCAGCAGTCCCATCGGGACAGCTAACTATGGCTACACCTTC
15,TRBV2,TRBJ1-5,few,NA,CASSLEGPRNQPQHF,TGTGCCAGCTCTCTCGAGGGCCCGCGCAATCAGCCCCAGCATTTT
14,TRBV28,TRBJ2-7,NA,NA,CASSLQGRNEEQYF,TGTGCCAGCAGTTTACAGGGCAGGAATGAAGAGCAGTACTTC
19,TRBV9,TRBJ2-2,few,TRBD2,CASSLEPGGMPSNTGELCF,TGTGCCAGCAGCCTCGAACCGGGGGGAATGCCCTCGAACACCGGGGAGCTGTGTTTT
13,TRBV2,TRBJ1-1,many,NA,CFFWTVEGTEAFF,TGCTTCTTTTGGACGGTCGAGGGCACTGAAGCTTTCTTT
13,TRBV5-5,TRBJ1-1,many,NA,CASSPGTEGLAFF,TGTGCCAGCAGCCCCGGGACCGAGGGGTTAGCTTTCTTT
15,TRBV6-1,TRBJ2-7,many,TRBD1,CASSDSGTGSYEQYF,TGTGCCAGCAGTGATTCAGGGACAGGGTCCTACGAGCAGTACTTC
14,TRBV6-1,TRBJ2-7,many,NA,CASTTSPDSYEQYF,TGTGCCAGCACGACCTCCCCCGACAGCTACGAGCAGTACTTC
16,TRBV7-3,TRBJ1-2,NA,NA,CASSLSHGEANYGYTF,TGTGCCAGCAGCTTAAGTCACGGCGAGGCGAACTATGGCTACACCTTC